The present entry profiles one T cell receptor beta chain with its context. What it binds is unknown. Primed by a sample-barcoded 5' primer and a J-beta primer mix, a second PCR proceeded for 7 to 11 cycles. TCRdb fed the 5' RACE reads into MiXCR, producing one record per CDR3 protein. The data contain over a million distinct CDR3 sequences, 40% to 50% of them singletons. The data belong to a study of blood T cells in healthy people across ages. CDR3 length: 15 amino acids. Germline CDR1 reads MRHNA; CDR2 reads SNTAGT. V lost 1 base, J lost 7 bases, and 3 bases stayed unmatched. Extraction yielded at least 6 micrograms of total RNA per sample. Overall study results and limits: One million T cells yielded diversity estimates that were considered underestimates. Older individuals had lower TCR beta diversity per million T cells (the decline was roughly linear). Since the PBMCs were unsorted, naive and antigen-experienced cells could not be conclusively compared.

The J gene is TRBJ2-1, the V gene TRBV6-4; TRBD2 aligns across 11 bases. Input material: blood. The sequence derives from a woman under 30 in good health. The CDR3 bases are TGTGCCAGCAGTGACTTATCTAGCGGGAGGAATGAGCAGTTCTTC. Its protein product is CASSDLSSGRNEQFF.